One sample yielded the 18 T cell receptor beta chains listed below, sequenced in a study of Graves' ophthalmopathy and Graves' hyperthyroidism. The authors amplified TCR beta CDR3 regions from RNA transcripts. The library came from an HTBI-primed first-round RT-PCR and a second-round multiplex PCR. One entry per CDR3 protein, called by TCRdb with MiXCR from the multiplex PCR reads. The sample lists around 1.1 million distinct CDR3 sequences, less than 45% occurring once. The material sequenced was peripheral blood or thyroid tissue (not recorded which). These TCRs come from an adult man with Graves' hyperthyroidism.

This clonotype has at least ten counts. The V and J genes are TRBV7-9 and TRBJ1-6; D not certain. Germline loops: CDR1 SEHNR, CDR2 FQNEAQ (reference sequence). V lost 4 bases to trimming and J lost 0 bases, with 4 bases between them. The CDR3 is 14 amino acids. The CDR3 reads CASSSSSYNSPLHF. CDR3 sequence (DNA): TGTGCCAGCAGCTCTAGCTCCTATAATTCACCCCTCCACTTT.

This clonotype has a handful of counts. The V gene is TRBV28, the J gene TRBJ2-7; TRBD1 agrees at 10 bases. The CDR3 runs 14 residues. J lost 4 bases, V lost 8 bases, and 8 bases had no gene match. Germline assignment: CDR1 MDHEN and CDR2 SYDVKM. Here the CDR3 DNA reads TGTGCCAGCCGACCCGGGACAGGGGAGTACGAGCAGTACTTC. This sequence encodes CASRPGTGEYEQYF. Based on the CDR3 plus reference TRBV28 and TRBJ2-7, the full variable domain is DVKVTQSSRYLVKRTGEKVFLECVQDMDHENMFWYRQDPGLGLRLIYFSYDVKMKEKGDIPEGYSVSREKKERFSLILESASTNQTSMYLCASRPGTGEYEQYFGPGTRLTVT.

This clonotype was found once. A much larger clone lies a single base off, so this may be a read error. The J gene is TRBJ1-6, the V gene TRBV5-1, with 11 bases that match TRBD1. This CDR3 region has 14 residues. Trimming at V came to 0 bases and at J to 12 bases, leaving 2 bases not matched to a gene. Looked up from germline, CDR1 is SGHRS and CDR2 is YFSETQ. DNA of the CDR3: TGCGCCAGCAGCTTGGGGGACAGGGGGGTACCCCTCCACTTT. The encoded protein is CASSLGDRGVPLHF.

This clonotype was recorded many times. V gene TRBV7-6 combines with J gene TRBJ1-1, with D perhaps matching TRBD1 (5 bases). The germline gives CDR1 SGHVS, CDR2 FNYEAQ. CDR3 size: 13 residues. The V end lost 3 bases, the J end lost 7 bases, and 12 bases lay between the germline ends. CDR3 amino acids: CASSFAMGGEAFF. The CDR3 region has the DNA TGTGCCAGCAGCTTTGCAATGGGGGGTGAAGCTTTCTTT. The whole variable domain, remainder taken from reference TRBV7-6 and TRBJ1-1, is GAGVSQSPRYKVTKRGQDVALRCDPISGHVSLYWYRQALGQGPEFLTYFNYEAQQDKSGLPNDRFSAERPEGSISTLTIQRTEQRDSAMYRCASSFAMGGEAFFGQGTRLTVV.

Turning to this clonotype: This could be a read error, since a much larger clone is one nucleotide away. V is TRBV25-1 and J is TRBJ1-2, with D maybe TRBD1 (5 bases). This CDR3 comprises 12 residues. The germline V gene encodes CDR1 MGHDK and CDR2 SYGVNS. CDR3 nucleotide sequence: TGTGCCATCAGTGAGGGGACCTATGGCTACACCTTC. It codes for CAISEGTYGYTF.

This clonotype has a handful of counts. The chain combines TRBV4-1 with TRBJ2-7; D is uncertain. CDR1 MGHRA and CDR2 YSYEKL come from the germline V gene. This CDR3 spans 15 amino acids. Trimming pared 2 bases from V and 1 base from J, leaving 12 bases between. CDR3 in DNA: TGCGCCAGCAGCCAACGACCGGACGAGTCCTACGAGCAGTACTTC. Encoded protein: CASSQRPDESYEQYF.

The chain has TRBV29-1 and TRBJ2-7, with TRBD2 matching over 10 bases. This CDR3 is 14 amino acids long. With V trimmed by 3 bases and J by 2 bases, 4 bases remained unmatched. Germline lookup yields CDR1 SQVTM and CDR2 ANQGSEA. CDR3 in DNA: TGCAGCGTTGATACTAGCGGGGTCCCCTACGAGCAGTACTTC. This encodes CSVDTSGVPYEQYF.

This clonotype was seen a few times. The V call is TRBV7-9, the J call TRBJ2-5; TRBD1 or TRBD2 may be the D gene (5 bases each). V lost 1 base and J lost 2, with 23 bases in between. This CDR3 has 19 residues. Germline-derived CDR1 and CDR2 are SEHNR and FQNEAQ (reference sequence). CDR3 protein: CASSLGWAGTTLQQETQYF. DNA for the CDR3: TGTGCCAGCAGCTTAGGCTGGGCAGGGACCACCCTACAACAAGAGACCCAGTACTTC.

The chain uses TRBV7-9 and TRBJ1-5; D remains ambiguous. This CDR3 region has 14 residues. V was shortened by 7 bases and J by 7 bases, with 17 bases between the two germline ends. Germline lookup yields CDR1 SEHNR and CDR2 FQNEAQ (reference sequence). The CDR3 spells CASIPELGPQPQHF. The CDR3 DNA sequence: TGTGCCAGCATCCCCGAGCTCGGCCCCCAGCCCCAGCATTTT.

This rearrangement joins TRBV12-3 or TRBV12-4 to TRBJ2-7, with D perhaps assigned TRBD1 or TRBD2 (6 bases each). V was clipped by 1 base and J by 10 bases, with 17 bases between them. The CDR3 runs 14 residues. The CDR3, as DNA: TGTGCCAGCAGTTTAGGAGGGGGGTCGCTTGAACAGTACTTC. It specifies CASSLGGGSLEQYF.

The CDR3 is CASSSDLSGNTIYF. CDR3 nucleotides: TGTGCCAGCAGCTCGGACCTTTCTGGAAACACCATATATTTT. The chain employs TRBV7-9 and TRBJ1-3; the D is unclear. The CDR3 consists of 14 residues. Trimming cost V 4 bases and J 1 base, with 8 bases left between them. Germline-derived CDR1 and CDR2 are SEHNR and FQNEAQ (reference sequence).

The V gene is TRBV12-3 or TRBV12-4, the J gene TRBJ2-7; 9 positions agree with TRBD2. CDR3 length: 14 residues. V dropped 8 bases and J dropped 7; count of bases not matched to a gene: 12. The CDR3 bases are TGTGCCAGCGGAATGACTAGCGGCGGGGAAGAGCAGTACTTC. Protein sequence: CASGMTSGGEEQYF.

This clonotype was detected ten times or more. This chain connects TRBV20-1 to TRBJ2-5; 9 bases align to TRBD1. In germline, CDR1 is DFQATT, CDR2 SNEGSKA (reference sequence). V gave up 6 bases and J gave up 4 bases; unmatched junction bases: 3. CDR3 length: 12 amino acids. The CDR3 region has the DNA TGCAGTGCCCCGGGACAGGGAGAGACCCAGTACTTC. Translating it yields CSAPGQGETQYF.

This clonotype was detected ten times or more. This rearrangement joins TRBV15 to TRBJ1-6; D is possibly TRBD1 (5 bases). Per germline, CDR1 LNHNV and CDR2 YYDKDF (reference sequence). Trimming shortened V by 1 base and J by 6 bases, and 10 bases separated the two germline ends. This CDR3 contains 15 residues. CDR3 sequence (DNA): TGTGCCACCAGCAGAGGCAGGGTGGGTAATTCACCCCTCCACTTT. The encoded protein is CATSRGRVGNSPLHF. Drawing the rest from reference TRBV15 and TRBJ1-6, the complete variable domain is DAMVIQNPRYQVTQFGKPVTLSCSQTLNHNVMYWYQQKSSQAPKLLFHYYDKDFNNEADTPDNFQSRRPNTSFCFLDIRSPGLGDTAMYLCATSRGRVGNSPLHFGNGTRLTVT.

There are many counts of this clonotype. V and J are TRBV7-8 and TRBJ2-7; 7 nucleotides align to TRBD2. Germline V lookup: CDR1 SGHVS, CDR2 FQNEAQ. This CDR3 comprises 15 residues. The ends lost 1 base at V and 3 bases at J; junction bases unmatched: 6. CDR3 sequence reads: CASSLVMGGIYEQYF. CDR3 nucleotide sequence: TGTGCCAGCAGCTTAGTAATGGGGGGGATCTACGAGCAGTACTTC.

This chain connects TRBV6-1 to TRBJ1-1; the D gene is possibly TRBD1 (6 bases). Deletions cut 7 bases from V and 6 bases from J, with 15 bases between. The CDR3 has 13 amino acids. Per germline, CDR1 MNHNS and CDR2 SASEGT. The chain's CDR3 is CASKQGKSPEAFF. CDR3 nucleotides: TGTGCCAGCAAACAGGGCAAAAGTCCTGAAGCTTTCTTT.

The chain links TRBV4-3 to TRBJ1-4, with D unresolved. The CDR3 has 14 amino acids. The germline V gene has CDR1 LGHNA and CDR2 YSLEER. Trimming pared 4 bases from V and 4 bases from J, leaving 10 bases between. CDR3 sequence: CASSPGWNNEKLFF. The CDR3 DNA is TGCGCCAGCAGCCCTGGCTGGAATAATGAAAAACTGTTTTTT.

Concerning this clonotype itself: This clone may be a read error of a much larger clone one base away. The chain carries TRBV20-1 and TRBJ2-7; D unresolved. Trimming left V 5 bases short and J 6 bases short, with 17 bases between. The CDR3 runs 13 residues. The germline V gene encodes CDR1 DFQATT and CDR2 SNEGSKA (reference sequence). This CDR3 reads CSALIPVRCEQYF. CDR3 bases: TGCAGTGCTCTGATTCCGGTGCGATGCGAGCAGTACTTC.